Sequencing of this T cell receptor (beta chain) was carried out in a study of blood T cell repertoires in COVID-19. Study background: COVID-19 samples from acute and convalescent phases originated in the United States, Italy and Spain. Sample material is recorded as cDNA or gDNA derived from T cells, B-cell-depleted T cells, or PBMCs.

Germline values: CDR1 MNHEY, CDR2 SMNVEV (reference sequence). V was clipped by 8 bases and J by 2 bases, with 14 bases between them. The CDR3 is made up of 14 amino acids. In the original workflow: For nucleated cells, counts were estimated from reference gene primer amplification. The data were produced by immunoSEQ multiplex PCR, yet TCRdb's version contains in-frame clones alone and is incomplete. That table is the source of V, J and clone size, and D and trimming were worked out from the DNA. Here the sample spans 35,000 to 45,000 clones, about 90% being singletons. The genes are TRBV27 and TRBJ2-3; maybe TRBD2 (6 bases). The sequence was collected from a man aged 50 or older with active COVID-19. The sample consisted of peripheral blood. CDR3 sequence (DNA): TGTGCCAGCGCCGAGCGGGCCTTCACAGATACGCAGTATTTT. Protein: CASAERAFTDTQYF.